The text below deals with one TCR beta chain. Via MiXCR, TCRdb re-called the PCR reads. In the table there are some 32,000 clones, about 19% of which are singletons. The data are from a study of metastatic and nonmetastatic thyroid tumors. Nobody among the patients had been given any treatment before thyroid surgery. The receptor was isolated from a female donor with papillary thyroid cancer or a benign thyroid nodule (not recorded which). Some clones in this sample may be carry-over from other donors' samples. Source material: blood.

CDR3 protein: CAISFDRGRTNSPLHF. DNA for the CDR3: TGTGCCATCAGTTTTGACAGGGGGAGGACAAATTCACCCCTCCACTTT. The chain carries TRBV10-3 and TRBJ1-6; 9 bases map to TRBD1. V was pared by 5 bases and J by 7 bases, with 9 bases of the junction left unmatched. Germline lookup yields CDR1 ENHRY and CDR2 SYGVKD. The CDR3 runs to 16 residues.